A single sample gave rise to the 32 T cell receptor beta chains below, sequenced in a study of early T cells in non-severe SARS-CoV-2 infection. TCRdb independently ran MiXCR on the 5' RACE reads; one entry per CDR3 protein. The repertoire has approximately 22,000 distinct CDR3 sequences, about 4.5% of them found once; the top ten carry around 5.2%. The sample comprised whole blood. Source of these receptors: an adult who was a healthcare worker with PCR-confirmed SARS-CoV-2 infection or an uninfected control (not recorded which).

This clonotype was seen many times. The rearrangement joins TRBV20-1 to TRBJ2-5; tentatively, D is TRBD2 (5 bases). The CDR3 extends over 15 amino acids. Germline V CDR1 and CDR2: DFQATT, SNEGSKA (reference sequence). Trimming took 0 bases from V and 3 from J, leaving 14 bases between them. The CDR3 DNA reads as TGCAGTGCTAGAGATCCCGGAGTGGGAGAAGAGACCCAGTACTTC. This translates into CSARDPGVGEETQYF.

This clonotype was seen a handful of times. The chain links TRBV2 to TRBJ2-1; no reliable D call. Trimming removed 6 bases from V and 1 base from J, with 13 bases in between. Germline V gene data show CDR1 as SNHLY and CDR2 as FYNNEI. This CDR3 comprises 15 residues. CDR3 DNA: TGTGCCAGCAGCCCAGAGGCGATTTCCTACAATGAGCAGTTCTTC. Protein sequence: CASSPEAISYNEQFF.

This clonotype was seen ten or more times. This rearrangement joins TRBV20-1 to TRBJ2-1, with TRBD2 identical over 13 bases. The CDR3 runs 13 residues. From germline, CDR1 is DFQATT and CDR2 SNEGSKA (reference sequence). V was pared by 5 bases and J by 8 bases, with 3 bases of the junction left unmatched. The CDR3 here is CSADGLAGDEQFF. In DNA form, the CDR3 reads TGCAGTGCTGACGGACTAGCGGGAGATGAGCAGTTCTTC.

This chain uses TRBV12-3 or TRBV12-4 with TRBJ2-1; 8 nucleotides match TRBD2. V trimming: 7 bases; J trimming: 8 bases; junction bases outside the gene matches: 7. CDR3 length: 13 residues. CDR3 in DNA: TGTGCCAGCAAAGTCAGCGGGAGCTATGAGCAGTTCTTC. Translated, it gives CASKVSGSYEQFF.

This clonotype was counted at least ten times. This rearrangement joins TRBV29-1 to TRBJ1-3; D uncertain. Germline assignment: CDR1 SQVTM and CDR2 ANQGSEA. V was cut by 4 bases and J by 12 bases, with 16 bases left in between. This CDR3 spans 12 amino acids. This CDR3 is CSVGPTRDGIYF. DNA of the CDR3: TGCAGCGTTGGCCCTACGCGCGACGGCATATATTTT. Using reference TRBV29-1 and TRBJ1-3 for the parts outside the CDR3, the full variable domain is SAVISQKPSRDICQRGTSLTIQCQVDSQVTMMFWYRQQPGQSLTLIATANQGSEATYESGFVIDKFPISRPNLTFSTLTVSNMSPEDSSIYLCSVGPTRDGIYFGEGSWLTVV.

With respect to this clonotype: Since a much larger clone is just one base distant, this may be a read error. The chain joins TRBV5-1 to TRBJ1-2, with TRBD1 matching over 7 bases. Germline V gives CDR1 SGHRS, CDR2 YFSETQ. There are 13 residues in the CDR3. This CDR3 is CASGLGQNYGYTF. In DNA, the CDR3 is TGCGCCAGCGGCTTGGGACAGAACTATGGCTACACCTTC.

The chain has TRBV5-5 and TRBJ2-7; the D is unclear. This CDR3 spans 11 amino acids. The germline V gene encodes CDR1 SGHKS and CDR2 YYEKEE (reference sequence). The V end was cut by 2 bases, the J end by 5 bases, with 5 bases between. The CDR3 protein is CASSFADEQYF. In DNA, the CDR3 is TGTGCCAGCAGCTTTGCGGACGAGCAGTACTTC. Full variable domain (outside the CDR3, taken from reference TRBV5-5 and TRBJ2-7): DAGVTQSPTHLIKTRGQQVTLRCSPISGHKSVSWYQQVLGQGPQFIFQYYEKEERGRGNFPDRFSARQFPNYSSELNVNALLLGDSALYLCASSFADEQYFGPGTRLTVT.

This clonotype appeared many times. The V and J genes are TRBV7-6 and TRBJ1-5; TRBD1 might be the D (6 bases). The CDR3 is 13 amino acids. In germline, CDR1 is SGHVS, CDR2 FNYEAQ. V was clipped by 5 bases and J by 5 bases, with 10 bases between them. The CDR3 region has the DNA TGTGCCAGCAGCCTAGGGGGAGATCAGCCCCAGCATTTT. Residues: CASSLGGDQPQHF.

This clonotype was recorded a few times. The rearrangement joins TRBV29-1 to TRBJ2-3; D call uncertain. Germline loops: CDR1 SQVTM, CDR2 ANQGSEA. This CDR3 has 10 amino acids. The germline V and J ends were trimmed by 3 bases and 3 bases, with 1 base remaining between them. CDR3 coding DNA: TGCAGCGTTGATACAGATACGCAGTATTTT. The encoded protein is CSVDTDTQYF.

This clonotype was counted between two and nine times. The gene calls are TRBV5-1 and TRBJ2-5, with D possibly matching TRBD2 (6 bases). Deletions cut 4 bases from V and 2 bases from J, with 12 bases between. The germline gives CDR1 SGHRS, CDR2 YFSETQ. The CDR3 totals 14 residues. CDR3 DNA: TGCGCCAGCAGCCCGAGGAGGGGACAAGAGACCCAGTACTTC. Translated, it gives CASSPRRGQETQYF.

The gene calls are TRBV21-1 and TRBJ2-6; TRBD1 is taken as the D call from the table, unchecked against the DNA. TRBV21-1 is a pseudogene locus. The CDR3 covers 15 residues. Here the CDR3 DNA reads TGTGCCAGGCCGGGACAGGGGGCCGGGGCCAACGTCCTGACTTTC. As protein: CARPGQGAGANVLTF.

This clonotype has at least ten counts. The chain is built from TRBV12-3 or TRBV12-4 and TRBJ1-2; D is perhaps TRBD1 (5 bases). Trimming shortened V by 7 bases and J by 6 bases, and 18 bases separated the two germline ends. The CDR3 extends over 14 amino acids. The DNA for the CDR3 is TGTGCCAGCACCCAAGGGGAGGGAAGGAATGGCTACACCTTC. This sequence encodes CASTQGEGRNGYTF.

This clonotype was seen a handful of times. The CDR3 DNA sequence: TGTGCCCCTTTGTTCTACACCTTC. Translation: CAPLFYTF. This chain connects TRBV24-1 to TRBJ1-2; D not resolved. V shed 12 bases and J shed 10 bases, with 8 bases lying between them. Germline CDR1 reads KGHDR; CDR2 reads SFDVKD. CDR3 size: 8 residues.

There are a few counts of this clonotype. This chain uses TRBV18 with TRBJ2-2; TRBD2 is a possible D gene (5 bases). The CDR3 has 18 residues. Per germline, CDR1 KGHSH and CDR2 LQKENI. V lost 5 bases and J lost 7, with 26 bases in between. The chain's CDR3 is CASSSKTPVLGSDGELFF. The CDR3 DNA is TGTGCCAGCTCATCCAAAACTCCTGTGTTGGGTAGCGACGGGGAGCTGTTTTTT.

Many counts were recorded for this clonotype. The J gene is TRBJ2-7, the V gene TRBV6-2 or TRBV6-3, with D tentatively TRBD1 (5 bases). Per the germline V gene, CDR1 is MNHEY and CDR2 is SVGEGT. V lost 4 bases and J lost 0, with 22 bases in between. The CDR3 runs to 18 residues. The CDR3 DNA sequence: TGTGCCAGCAGTTTTAGCTTGGTAGTTGTAGGGGTCTCCTACGAGCAGTACTTC. Translation: CASSFSLVVVGVSYEQYF.

This clonotype was counted many times. This chain links TRBV20-1 with TRBJ2-1; 13 bases fit TRBD2. This CDR3 region has 16 residues. Unmatched junction bases numbered 12, after V lost 6 bases and J lost 7 bases. The V gene's germline CDR1 is DFQATT and CDR2 SNEGSKA (reference sequence). The CDR3 coding sequence is TGCAGTGCCTATACTAGCGGGAGGGCCCTAGGGAATGAGCAGTTCTTC. Its protein product is CSAYTSGRALGNEQFF.

This clonotype was counted at least ten times. The V and J genes are TRBV4-3 and TRBJ1-3, with D maybe TRBD1 (5 bases). This CDR3 is built from 16 residues. V gave up 1 base and J gave up 6 bases, with 16 bases separating them. In germline, CDR1 is LGHNA, CDR2 YSLEER. The CDR3 bases are TGCGCCAGCAGCCAAGTTTATGGGGGAACTGAAAACACCATATATTTT. As protein: CASSQVYGGTENTIYF.

In its sample, this clonotype was seen many times. The chain is built from TRBV20-1 and TRBJ2-7; TRBD2 matches at 11 bases. The CDR3 loop spans 17 amino acids. The germline V gene encodes CDR1 DFQATT and CDR2 SNEGSKA (reference sequence). V lost 3 bases, J lost 2 bases, and 12 bases stayed unmatched. The CDR3 sequence: CSARDSGRVLLPYEQYF. The CDR3 region has the DNA TGCAGTGCTAGGGATAGCGGGAGGGTCCTTTTGCCCTACGAGCAGTACTTC.

The chain links TRBV7-3 to TRBJ2-1; weak D call: TRBD2 (6 bases). Germline V lookup: CDR1 SGHTA, CDR2 FQGTGA. Trimming stripped 3 bases from V and 9 bases from J, with 15 bases between. The CDR3 has 14 residues. The CDR3 DNA is TGTGCCAGCAGCTTCGACGCGTTCGGGGGTGAGCAGTTCTTC. Translated: CASSFDAFGGEQFF.

This clonotype has at least ten counts. The chain links TRBV4-3 to TRBJ2-1, with 13 bases lining up with TRBD2. Trimming at V came to 3 bases and at J to 7 bases, leaving 18 bases not matched to a gene. In germline, CDR1 is LGHNA, CDR2 YSLEER. This CDR3 comprises 20 residues. CDR3 DNA: TGCGCCAGCAGCCATTGGAGCGGGACTAGCGGGGCCCTGAGTGGGAATGAGCAGTTCTTC. This encodes CASSHWSGTSGALSGNEQFF.

This clonotype appeared a few times. The CDR3 coding sequence is TGTGCCAGTAGTCCTTGGGGCATCCACAATGAGCAGTTCTTC. Translation: CASSPWGIHNEQFF. The genes are TRBV19 and TRBJ2-1; perhaps TRBD1 as D (5 bases). The germline gives CDR1 LNHDA, CDR2 SQIVND (reference sequence). Trimming shortened V by 5 bases and J by 5 bases, and 13 bases separated the two germline ends. There are 14 residues in the CDR3.

This clonotype was seen ten or more times. J is TRBJ2-5 and V is TRBV27, with TRBD2 matching over 9 bases. Germline CDR1 MNHEY, CDR2 SMNVEV (reference sequence). CDR3 size: 18 residues. V lost 6 bases and J lost 3; bases outside the gene matches: 17. The CDR3, as DNA: TGTGCCAGCAGAGCGACGAATAACGGGGTAGCGGGGGAAGAGACCCAGTACTTC. It codes for CASRATNNGVAGEETQYF.

This clonotype was picked up a small number of times. V is TRBV29-1 and J is TRBJ1-1; 10 nucleotides match TRBD1. The V gene end was trimmed by 6 bases and the J gene end by 5 bases; junction bases not matched to a gene: 3. Germline V gene lookup returns CDR1 SQVTM and CDR2 ANQGSEA. This CDR3 is built from 12 residues. In nucleotides, the CDR3 is TGCAGCGTGGGGACAGGGGAGACTGAAGCTTTCTTT. Its translation: CSVGTGETEAFF.

In its sample, this clonotype is medium-sized. The rearrangement links TRBV29-1 to TRBJ2-5; D is undetermined. CDR3 length: 12 amino acids. V lost 6 bases to trimming and J lost 5 bases, with 13 bases between them. Germline values: CDR1 SQVTM, CDR2 ANQGSEA. In DNA form, the CDR3 reads TGCAGCGTAAAGGGTCCATCGGAGACCCAGTACTTC. Protein sequence: CSVKGPSETQYF.

This clonotype was picked up many times. J is TRBJ2-5 and V is TRBV2, with a weak D call TRBD1 (6 bases). Germline V gene lookup returns CDR1 SNHLY and CDR2 FYNNEI. Between the trimmed V and J ends, which lost 0 bases and 5 bases, there was a span of 16 bases. This CDR3 region has 16 residues. Written as DNA, the CDR3 is TGTGCCAGCAGTGAAGCGCTCGACCCTAGGGGGGAGACCCAGTACTTC. Protein sequence: CASSEALDPRGETQYF.

This clonotype has a count of ten or more. The germline gene is not matched at one end of the junction; a read error may be the cause. The chain employs TRBV28 and TRBJ2-4; D may be TRBD2 (6 bases). The CDR3 covers 14 residues. Germline CDR1 MDHEN, CDR2 SYDVKM. CDR3 sequence reads: CASGLAVAKNIQYF. For the CDR3, the DNA is TGTGCCAGCGGTTTAGCGGTAGCCAAAAACATTCAGTACTTC.

Many counts were recorded for this clonotype. The CDR3 bases are TGTGCCAGCAGCAAGGGACAGACCACTGAAGCTTTCTTT. Its translation: CASSKGQTTEAFF. The chain carries TRBV7-9 and TRBJ1-1; 7 bases are shared with TRBD1. V was pared by 5 bases and J by 4 bases, with 4 bases of the junction left unmatched. The CDR3 consists of 13 residues. Germline CDR1 is SEHNR and CDR2 is FQNEAQ (reference sequence).

This clonotype was seen repeatedly, ten times or more. CDR3 in amino acids: CASSPGQESSPLHF. The DNA for the CDR3 is TGTGCCAGCAGCCCGGGACAGGAATCCTCCCCCCTCCACTTT. The chain links TRBV7-2 to TRBJ1-6, with TRBD1 matching over 8 bases. The germline V gene has CDR1 SGHTA and CDR2 FQGNSA. Unmatched junction bases numbered 10, after V lost 5 bases and J lost 13 bases. The CDR3 spans 14 residues.

This clonotype occurred many times. The chain joins TRBV5-6 to TRBJ1-1; 10 bases align to TRBD1. The CDR3 is 14 amino acids. After removal of 4 bases from V and 4 bases from J, the junction contained 4 bases not matched to a gene. Germline values: CDR1 SGHDT, CDR2 YYEEEE. The CDR3 bases are TGTGCCAGCAGCCGGGACAGGGGAGGCACTGAAGCTTTCTTT. As protein: CASSRDRGGTEAFF.

This clonotype was seen at least ten times. The chain carries TRBV7-2 and TRBJ2-1; D may match TRBD1 or TRBD2 (5 bases each). This CDR3 comprises 15 residues. CDR1 and CDR2 from the germline V gene are SGHTA and FQGNSA. V was pared by 5 bases and J by 2 bases, with 13 bases between. As DNA, the CDR3 is TGTGCCAGCAGCCAGCAGGGACCGACCTACAATGAGCAGTTCTTC. Translation gives CASSQQGPTYNEQFF.

The J gene is TRBJ1-1, the V gene TRBV7-6, with TRBD1 as a possible D gene (6 bases). In germline, CDR1 is SGHVS, CDR2 FNYEAQ. The CDR3 is 12 residues long. Trimming took 2 bases from V and 7 from J, leaving 8 bases between them. The CDR3 reads CASSLLRGEAFF. DNA of the CDR3: TGTGCCAGCAGCTTACTCAGGGGTGAAGCTTTCTTT. The full variable domain, with the rest looked up from reference TRBV7-6 and TRBJ1-1, is GAGVSQSPRYKVTKRGQDVALRCDPISGHVSLYWYRQALGQGPEFLTYFNYEAQQDKSGLPNDRFSAERPEGSISTLTIQRTEQRDSAMYRCASSLLRGEAFFGQGTRLTVV.

The CDR3 DNA reads as TGTGCCAGCAGTGTCTCTAGCGGGGGTTTTTCCTACAATGAGCAGTTCTTC. This translates into CASSVSSGGFSYNEQFF. The chain uses TRBV2 and TRBJ2-1, with 10 bases aligning to TRBD2. Germline assignment: CDR1 SNHLY and CDR2 FYNNEI. Trimming took 4 bases from V and 1 from J; bases not matched to a gene: 7. The CDR3 totals 17 residues.